Listed below are T cell receptor beta chains from one sample, sequenced in a study of Graves' ophthalmopathy and Graves' hyperthyroidism. TCRdb re-derived calls from the multiplex PCR reads in MiXCR, one entry per CDR3 protein. The sample includes 400,000 to 450,000 distinct CDR3 sequences, over 20% seen only once; the top ten take 2.5% to 3%. Material: peripheral blood. The receptors originated from a young woman with stable Graves' hyperthyroidism. Each CDR3 is given with its conserved first and last residue. A D gene is named only where the DNA matches it firmly. Not all rows give a size; the values are once, few, many and, for expanded clones, a class.

CDR3nt,CDR3aa,j_gene,abundance,v_gene,d_gene
TGTGCCAGCAGTTGGGCAGGGTGGGGTGGCTACACCTTC,CASSWAGWGGYTF,TRBJ1-2,many,TRBV27,.
TGTGCCAGCACCGGGGGGGCGCCCGGAGAGACCCAGTACTTC,CASTGGAPGETQYF,TRBJ2-5,.,TRBV2,TRBD2
TGTGCCAGCAGTTTTTCCCCGAACAGACCCACAGAAGCTTTCTTT,CASSFSPNRPTEAFF,TRBJ1-1,many,TRBV27,.
TGTGCCAGCAGTTTGGGCTGGGAAGGGACTGAAGCTTTCTTT,CASSLGWEGTEAFF,TRBJ1-1,many,TRBV12-3/TRBV12-4,.
TGTGCCAGCAGTCCGGACAAAACCTACGAGCAGTACTTC,CASSPDKTYEQYF,TRBJ2-7,.,TRBV28,.
TGTGCCAGCAGCTTAATTCCCAACACTGAAGCTTTCTTT,CASSLIPNTEAFF,TRBJ1-1,many,TRBV7-3,.
TGTGCCAGCAGTTTAGCGGGGGGGCCGTTGGAGACCCAGTACTTC,CASSLAGGPLETQYF,TRBJ2-5,few,TRBV28,TRBD2
TGCAGCGTGCAAACAGGGCAGTTCACTGAAGCTTTCTTT,CSVQTGQFTEAFF,TRBJ1-1,.,TRBV29-1,.
TGTGCCAGCAGCCAAGATGGGCTAGCGGGAGATATCTACGAGCAGTACTTC,CASSQDGLAGDIYEQYF,TRBJ2-7,.,TRBV4-2,TRBD2
TGTGCCACCAGCAGAGATAATAAGGCCTACGAGCAGTACTTC,CATSRDNKAYEQYF,TRBJ2-7,.,TRBV15,.
TGTGCCACTAGTTCTTTTTGGGGAGGGATGAACACTGAAGCTTTCTTT,CATSSFWGGMNTEAFF,TRBJ1-1,few,TRBV19,.
TGTGCCAGCAGCCCGGGACTCCTCCAAGAGACCCAGTACTTC,CASSPGLLQETQYF,TRBJ2-5,many,TRBV7-2,.
TGTGCCAGCAGTAACCACAGGGCTGGCTATGGCTACACCTTC,CASSNHRAGYGYTF,TRBJ1-2,many,TRBV6-2/TRBV6-3,.
TGTGCCAGCTCACCGGACGGGGCCTTCTGGGAGCAGTACTTC,CASSPDGAFWEQYF,TRBJ2-7,many,TRBV18,.
TGTGCCAGCAGCCTACTACGGATTAATAGGGAGCAGTACTTC,CASSLLRINREQYF,TRBJ2-7,many,TRBV7-2,.
TGTGCCAGCAGCCTCCGCCTTTCCGGGACTACCATGGGAAGGGAGACCCAGTACTTC,CASSLRLSGTTMGRETQYF,TRBJ2-5,.,TRBV3-1,TRBD2
TGCAGTGCTAGAGTAACATCTACCAAGACCCAGTACTTC,CSARVTSTKTQYF,TRBJ2-5,.,TRBV20-1,.
TGTGCCAGCAGCATACTTGGACTGACTAATCAGCCCCAGCATTTT,CASSILGLTNQPQHF,TRBJ1-5,many,TRBV5-8,.
TGTGCCTGGAGTCGGATGGACAGGACCCAAAACATTCAGTACTTC,CAWSRMDRTQNIQYF,TRBJ2-4,few,TRBV30,TRBD1
TGTGCTAGTCCGCCCGAGGGCGGCGTGACCGGGGAGCTGTTTTTT,CASPPEGGVTGELFF,TRBJ2-2,many,TRBV12-5,.
TGTGCCAGCAGGCATAGGGATTTCAGGGGTTCACCCCTCCACTTT,CASRHRDFRGSPLHF,TRBJ1-6,.,TRBV12-3/TRBV12-4,.
TGTGCCAGTGCGACGGGCAGGGGTCCTTCACCCCTCCACTTT,CASATGRGPSPLHF,TRBJ1-6,many,TRBV19,.
TGTGCCAGCAGCCTATCACTGGGACAGGGAAACTATGGCTACACCTTC,CASSLSLGQGNYGYTF,TRBJ1-2,.,TRBV11-1,TRBD1
TGCGCCAGCAGCCAACGACAGCTCTCCTACGAGCAGTACTTC,CASSQRQLSYEQYF,TRBJ2-7,many,TRBV4-1,.
TGTGCCTGGAGTGTGCCGGGCCTCGTATTCTCCTTC,CAWSVPGLVFSF,TRBJ2-7,few,TRBV30,.
TGCAGTGCTAGTACCGGGCCCACTTACGTCTACGAGCAGTACTTC,CSASTGPTYVYEQYF,TRBJ2-7,many,TRBV20-1,.
TGTGCCAGCAGGGCGGGAATCGGAGAGACCCAGTACTTC,CASRAGIGETQYF,TRBJ2-5,.,TRBV5-6,.
TGTGCCAGCAGTTTAGGTAGCGACGTCACCGGGGAGCTGTTTTTT,CASSLGSDVTGELFF,TRBJ2-2,many,TRBV28,.
TGTGCCAGCAACGACCGAATAGCGGGAAGAAACACCGGGGAGCTGTTTTTT,CASNDRIAGRNTGELFF,TRBJ2-2,many,TRBV11-1,TRBD2